This entry lists 4 T cell receptor beta chains sequenced from one sample in a study of tumor-infiltrating lymphocytes in primary liver carcinoma. Co-extracted RNA and DNA came from around 18-30 mg of unsorted bulk tissue. The investigators made TCR beta cDNA from around 530 ng total RNA, using a constant-region primer. Three nested multiplex PCR rounds, a slightly modified ARM-PCR method, built the TCR beta libraries. Primers for the first two PCR rounds were TRBV1-TRBV30 forward primers and a C-beta reverse primer (about 9 cycles per round). TCRdb re-called the multiplex PCR reads through MiXCR, storing one row per CDR3 protein. Of 84,000 or so distinct CDR3 sequences listed, around 70% are singletons. The sample was liver tumor tissue from sampling region 1. Specified subset: tumor region T1, superior pole. The receptors stem from a man between 35 and 55 years old with primary liver carcinoma and hepatitis B virus infection.

To note about this clonotype: Mismatch with germline at one junction end may stem from a read error. The chain joins TRBV11-2 to TRBJ2-1; the D gene could be TRBD1 or TRBD2 (5 bases each). Germline CDR1 is SGHAT and CDR2 is FQNNGV. This CDR3 contains 14 residues. The CDR3 coding sequence is TGTACCAGCAGCTCGGGGCTAGCAGTCGATGAGCAGTTCTTC. Amino acids: CTSSSGLAVDEQFF.

The chain employs TRBV5-1 and TRBJ2-1; D is perhaps TRBD2 (5 bases). V dropped 0 bases and J dropped 7 bases, with 14 bases sitting between them. Germline-derived CDR1 and CDR2 are SGHRS and YFSETQ. The CDR3 has 15 residues. The CDR3 spells CASSLGQAEVNEQFF. The CDR3 coding sequence is TGCGCCAGCAGCTTGGGACAAGCGGAAGTGAATGAGCAGTTCTTC. The full variable domain, with the rest looked up from reference TRBV5-1 and TRBJ2-1, is KAGVTQTPRYLIKTRGQQVTLSCSPISGHRSVSWYQQTPGQGLQFLFEYFSETQRNKGNFPGRFSGRQFSNSRSEMNVSTLELGDSALYLCASSLGQAEVNEQFFGPGTRLTVL.

In its sample, this clonotype was seen many times. This may be a read error, as it is one base from a much larger clone. The chain is built from TRBV6-5 and TRBJ1-1; D uncertain. The CDR3 is made up of 13 amino acids. The germline V gene encodes CDR1 MNHEY and CDR2 SVGAGI. The V and J ends lost 4 bases and 8 bases respectively, with 14 bases between them. The CDR3 loop reads CASSSSGVGEAFF. The DNA of the CDR3 is TGTGCCAGCAGTTCCAGCGGGGTCGGGGAAGCTTTCTTT.

Concerning this clonotype: The missing conserved phenylalanine or tryptophan at the end of this CDR3 makes a read error likely. The chain carries TRBV7-8 and TRBJ2-7; 11 positions match TRBD1. Per the germline V gene, CDR1 is SGHVS and CDR2 is FQNEAQ. Losses at the gene ends were 6 bases for V and 4 bases for J; bases not matched to a gene: 8. The CDR3 has 15 residues. In DNA form, the CDR3 reads TGTGCCAGCAGTTCGGGACAGGGGGTTCAGTACGAGCAGTACTCC. Protein sequence: CASSSGQGVQYEQYS.